The T cell receptor beta chain under discussion was sequenced for a study of T cell repertoires in cytomegalovirus infection. Study in general: Carrying CMV and the relevant HLA type showed in public TCR beta signatures. Study-wide points: CMV-specific HLA-C-restricted TCR beta clonotypes dominated the ex vivo response. Carriage of CMV together with the relevant HLA was identifiable through cumulative public TCR beta family frequency.

TCRdb used MiXCR to reprocess the reads, holding one entry per CDR3 protein. The repertoire holds 400,000 or so distinct CDR3 sequences, with 18% as singletons. Germline V gene data show CDR1 as SGHTA and CDR2 as FQGNSA. This CDR3 comprises 14 residues. The V gene lost 5 bases and the J gene lost 6 bases, with 17 bases spanning the gap. This clonotype was counted ten times or more. Antigen specificity is unknown. The clonotype originates from a human donor in good health (CMV status not recorded). Some clones in this sample may be carry-over from other donors' samples. The chain uses TRBV7-2 and TRBJ2-7, with D uncertain. The specimen sequenced was PBMCs. In DNA, the CDR3 is TGTGCCAGCAGCCCCGCCGTATACGATTCCGAGCAGTACTTC. Amino acids: CASSPAVYDSEQYF.